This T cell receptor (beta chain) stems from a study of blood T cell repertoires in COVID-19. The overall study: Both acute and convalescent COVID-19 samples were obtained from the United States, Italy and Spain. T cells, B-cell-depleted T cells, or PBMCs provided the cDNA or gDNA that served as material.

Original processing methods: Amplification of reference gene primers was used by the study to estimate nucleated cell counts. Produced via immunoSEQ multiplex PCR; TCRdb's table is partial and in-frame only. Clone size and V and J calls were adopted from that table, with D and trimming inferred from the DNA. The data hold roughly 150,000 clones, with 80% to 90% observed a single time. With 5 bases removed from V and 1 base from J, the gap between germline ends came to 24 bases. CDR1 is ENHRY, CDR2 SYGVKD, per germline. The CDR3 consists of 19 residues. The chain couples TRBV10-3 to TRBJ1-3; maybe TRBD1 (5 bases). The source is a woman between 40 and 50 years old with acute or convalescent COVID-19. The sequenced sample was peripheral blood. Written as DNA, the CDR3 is TGTGCCATCAGTCCGTCCACAGGCGGGGGTACCGTTTCTGGAAACACCATATATTTT. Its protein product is CAISPSTGGGTVSGNTIYF.